This T cell receptor beta chain was sequenced in a study of T cell responses to AZD1222 COVID-19 vaccine. For the study at large: Second-dose intervals near 4 or 12 weeks were combined.

Trimming took 6 bases from V and 9 from J; bases not matched to a gene: 17. The CDR3 length is 17 residues. Germline CDR1 is LNHDA and CDR2 is SQIVND (reference sequence). Assay: immunoSEQ multiplex PCR; the TCRdb copy retains only in-frame clones and omits some. This table has over 85,000 clones, 92% appearing once. The sample in question was peripheral blood, obtained on day 0 of AZD1222 vaccination. This receptor was taken from an adult in good health. This chain uses TRBV19 with TRBJ2-5, with 12 positions matching TRBD2. CDR3 nucleotides: TGTGCCAGTAGCCGGGCTAGCGGGGGGGCCCAGGGTTGGGCCCAGTACTTC. Translation: CASSRASGGAQGWAQYF.